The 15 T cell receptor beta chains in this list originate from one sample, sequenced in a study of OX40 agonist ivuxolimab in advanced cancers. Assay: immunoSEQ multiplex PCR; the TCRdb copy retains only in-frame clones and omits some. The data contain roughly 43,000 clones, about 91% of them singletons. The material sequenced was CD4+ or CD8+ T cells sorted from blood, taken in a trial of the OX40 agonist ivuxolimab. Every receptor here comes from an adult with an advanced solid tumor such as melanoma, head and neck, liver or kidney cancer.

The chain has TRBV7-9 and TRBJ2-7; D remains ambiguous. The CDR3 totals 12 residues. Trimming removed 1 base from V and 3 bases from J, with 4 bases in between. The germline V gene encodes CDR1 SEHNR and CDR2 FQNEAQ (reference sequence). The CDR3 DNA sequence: TGTGCCAGCAGCTTAGAGGACTACGAGCAGTACTTC. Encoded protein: CASSLEDYEQYF.

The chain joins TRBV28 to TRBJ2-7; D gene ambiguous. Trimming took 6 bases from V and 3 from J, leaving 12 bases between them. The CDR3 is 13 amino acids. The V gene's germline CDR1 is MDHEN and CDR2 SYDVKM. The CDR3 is CASRKDMGYEQYF. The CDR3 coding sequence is TGTGCCAGCAGAAAAGACATGGGCTACGAGCAGTACTTC.

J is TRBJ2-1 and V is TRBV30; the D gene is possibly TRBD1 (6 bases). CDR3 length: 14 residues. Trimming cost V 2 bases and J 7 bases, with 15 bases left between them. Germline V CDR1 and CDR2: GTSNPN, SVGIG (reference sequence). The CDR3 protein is CAWSHRETGNEQFF. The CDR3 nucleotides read TGTGCCTGGAGTCACAGGGAGACCGGGAATGAGCAGTTCTTC.

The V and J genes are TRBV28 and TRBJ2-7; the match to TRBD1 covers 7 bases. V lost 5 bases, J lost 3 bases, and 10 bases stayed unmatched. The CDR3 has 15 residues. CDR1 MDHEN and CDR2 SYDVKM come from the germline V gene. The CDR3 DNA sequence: TGTGCCAGCAGTCCCCCGGACAGGACCCACTACGAGCAGTACTTC. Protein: CASSPPDRTHYEQYF.

DNA of the CDR3: TGTGCCAGCAGCTTCGGACTAGCGGAGTACAATGAGCAGTTCTTC. Translating gives CASSFGLAEYNEQFF. V and J are TRBV7-3 and TRBJ2-1; 10 positions match TRBD2. The V segment lost 3 bases and the J segment 4 bases; nucleotides outside the gene matches: 3. Germline V gives CDR1 SGHTA, CDR2 FQGTGA. The CDR3 totals 15 residues.

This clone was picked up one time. This chain's CDR3 is CASSFFGANYGYTF. The CDR3 DNA reads as TGTGCCAGCAGTTTTTTTGGGGCTAACTATGGCTACACCTTC. The gene calls are TRBV28 and TRBJ1-2; no clear D. CDR3 length: 14 amino acids. Germline CDR1 and CDR2: MDHEN and SYDVKM. V was clipped by 3 bases and J by 0 bases, with 8 bases between them.

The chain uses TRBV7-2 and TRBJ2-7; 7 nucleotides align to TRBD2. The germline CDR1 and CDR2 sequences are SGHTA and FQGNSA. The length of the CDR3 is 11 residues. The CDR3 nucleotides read TGTGAGGCGGGGCGGGGGTACGAGCAGTACTTC. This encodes CEAGRGYEQYF. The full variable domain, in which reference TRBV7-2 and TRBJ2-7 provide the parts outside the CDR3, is GAGVSQSPSNKVTEKGKDVELRCDPISGHTALYWYRQSLGQGLEFLIYFQGNSAPDKSGLPSDRFSAERTGGSVSTLTIQRTQQEDSAVYLCEAGRGYEQYFGPGTRLTVT.

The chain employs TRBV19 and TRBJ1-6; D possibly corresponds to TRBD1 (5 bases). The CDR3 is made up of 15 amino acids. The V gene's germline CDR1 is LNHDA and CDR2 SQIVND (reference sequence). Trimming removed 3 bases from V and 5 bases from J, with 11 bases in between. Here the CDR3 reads CASSMSTDHNSPLHF. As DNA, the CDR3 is TGTGCCAGTAGTATGTCGACAGACCATAATTCACCCCTCCACTTT.

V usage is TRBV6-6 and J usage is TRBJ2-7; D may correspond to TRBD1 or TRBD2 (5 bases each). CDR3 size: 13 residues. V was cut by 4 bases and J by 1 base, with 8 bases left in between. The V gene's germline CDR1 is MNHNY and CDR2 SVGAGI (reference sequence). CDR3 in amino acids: CASSWDGSYEQYF. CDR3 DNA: TGTGCCAGCAGTTGGGACGGTTCCTACGAGCAGTACTTC.

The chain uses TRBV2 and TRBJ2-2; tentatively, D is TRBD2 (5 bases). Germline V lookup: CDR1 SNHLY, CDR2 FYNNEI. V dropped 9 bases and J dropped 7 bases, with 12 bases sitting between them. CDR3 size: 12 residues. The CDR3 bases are TGTGCCAGTCTGACTAACCACGGGGAGCTGTTTTTT. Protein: CASLTNHGELFF.

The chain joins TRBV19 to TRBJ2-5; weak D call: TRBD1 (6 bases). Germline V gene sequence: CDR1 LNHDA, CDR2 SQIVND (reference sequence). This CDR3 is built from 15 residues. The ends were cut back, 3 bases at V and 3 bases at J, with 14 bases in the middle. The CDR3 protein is CASSMPAKGEETQYF. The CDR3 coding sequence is TGTGCCAGTAGTATGCCCGCAAAGGGGGAAGAGACCCAGTACTTC.

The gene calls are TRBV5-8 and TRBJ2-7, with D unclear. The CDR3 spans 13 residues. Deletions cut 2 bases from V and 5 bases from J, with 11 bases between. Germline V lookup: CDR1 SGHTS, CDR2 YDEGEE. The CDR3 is CASSLAIANEQYF. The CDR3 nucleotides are TGTGCCAGCAGCTTAGCGATAGCCAACGAGCAGTACTTC.

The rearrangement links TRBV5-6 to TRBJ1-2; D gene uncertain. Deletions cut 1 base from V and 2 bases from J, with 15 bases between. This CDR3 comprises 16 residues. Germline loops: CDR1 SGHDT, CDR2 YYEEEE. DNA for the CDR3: TGTGCCAGCAGCTTGATGTCGACCTACGAGAACTATGGCTACACCTTC. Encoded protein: CASSLMSTYENYGYTF. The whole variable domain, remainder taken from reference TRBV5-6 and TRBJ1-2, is DAGVTQSPTHLIKTRGQQVTLRCSPKSGHDTVSWYQQALGQGPQFIFQYYEEEERQRGNFPDRFSGHQFPNYSSELNVNALLLGDSALYLCASSLMSTYENYGYTFGSGTRLTVV.

In nucleotides, the CDR3 is TGCAGCGTTAACGGGGGTAATAGCTATGGCTACACCTTC. Its translation: CSVNGGNSYGYTF. This chain uses TRBV29-1 with TRBJ1-2; maybe TRBD1 (5 bases). Trimming took 5 bases from V and 4 from J, leaving 14 bases between them. Germline values: CDR1 SQVTM, CDR2 ANQGSEA. The CDR3 is made up of 13 amino acids.

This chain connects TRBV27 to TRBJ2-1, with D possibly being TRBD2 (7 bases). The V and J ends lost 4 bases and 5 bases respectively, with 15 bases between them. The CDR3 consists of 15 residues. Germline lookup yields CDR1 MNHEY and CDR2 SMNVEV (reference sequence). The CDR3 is CASSSLGGGDNEQFF. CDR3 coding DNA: TGTGCCAGCAGTTCACTAGGAGGGGGGGACAATGAGCAGTTCTTC.